These 16 T cell receptor beta chains originate from one sample sequenced in a study of shared clonotypes between healthy human individuals. Using immunoSEQ multiplex PCR, the repertoire was profiled, and TCRdb retains in-frame clones only, with some absent. This table has about 490,000 clones, about three quarters appearing once. The sequenced sample consisted of PBMCs. The receptors derive from a woman aged 40 to 50 in good health. Some clones in this sample may be carry-over from other donors' samples.

The CDR3 nucleotides are TGCAGTGTTAACAGGGTGTATGAGCAGTTCTTC. Translation: CSVNRVYEQFF. The V gene is TRBV20-1, the J gene TRBJ2-1, with TRBD1 as a possible D gene (6 bases). The ends were cut back, 7 bases at V and 8 bases at J, with 12 bases in the middle. In germline, CDR1 is DFQATT, CDR2 SNEGSKA (reference sequence). The CDR3 is 11 residues long.

This sequence joins TRBV7-2 and TRBJ2-7, with D perhaps TRBD1 or TRBD2 (5 bases each). Germline lookup yields CDR1 SGHTA and CDR2 FQGNSA. Trimming cost V 4 bases and J 9 bases, with 19 bases left between them. The CDR3 contains 14 residues. The CDR3 here is CASSSPRDPRVQYF. The CDR3 DNA is TGTGCCAGCAGCTCGCCCCGGGACCCGCGAGTGCAGTACTTC.

This chain joins TRBV7-8 and TRBJ2-5; 7 bases fit TRBD2. CDR3 length: 14 amino acids. Looked up from germline, CDR1 is SGHVS and CDR2 is FQNEAQ. Trimming removed 5 bases from V and 5 bases from J; junction bases left unmatched: 8. The DNA of the CDR3 is TGTGCCAGCAGCCCAATACTAGCGAAGGAGACCCAGTACTTC. Translation gives CASSPILAKETQYF.

V usage is TRBV28 and J usage is TRBJ2-1; a possible D gene is TRBD1 (6 bases). The CDR3 covers 13 residues. The germline gives CDR1 MDHEN, CDR2 SYDVKM. Trimming left V 8 bases short and J 6 bases short, with 14 bases between. As DNA, the CDR3 is TGTGCCAGCGAGTCAGGGGTCAGCAATGAGCAGTTCTTC. It codes for CASESGVSNEQFF.

The chain has TRBV6-5 and TRBJ2-5; TRBD2 matches 7 bases. The CDR3 runs to 16 residues. The trim removed 0 bases at V and 1 base at J, leaving 5 bases unmatched. Looked up from germline, CDR1 is MNHEY and CDR2 is SVGAGI. The CDR3 DNA follows: TGTGCCAGCAGTTACTCTCTGGCTAGCGGCCAAGAGACCCAGTACTTC. It yields the protein CASSYSLASGQETQYF.

This sequence joins TRBV10-3 and TRBJ2-7; D call uncertain. The V end was cut by 0 bases, the J end by 1 base, with 10 bases between. This CDR3 is 15 amino acids long. CDR1 is ENHRY and CDR2 is SYGVKD in the germline V gene. This CDR3 is CAISESTDGSYEQYF. Written as DNA, the CDR3 is TGTGCCATCAGTGAGTCGACGGACGGTTCCTACGAGCAGTACTTC.

This clone is a singleton in its sample. This chain links TRBV5-1 with TRBJ1-6, with D possibly TRBD1 on 5 matching bases. Germline V gene data show CDR1 as SGHRS and CDR2 as YFSETQ. Trimming stripped 0 bases from V and 11 bases from J, with 12 bases between. This CDR3 has 14 amino acids. The CDR3 DNA is TGCGCCAGCAGCTTGGTTCAGGGTGAGGCACCCCTCCACTTT. Translated, it gives CASSLVQGEAPLHF.

The CDR3, as DNA: TGTGCCACCAGAGAGGGGACAGCTGGGGCCAACGTCCTGACTTTC. This sequence encodes CATREGTAGANVLTF. This rearrangement joins TRBV15 to TRBJ2-6; 7 nucleotides line up with TRBD1. The germline CDR1 and CDR2 sequences are LNHNV and YYDKDF (reference sequence). The V and J ends lost 6 bases and 2 bases, in that order; junction bases with no gene match: 4. The CDR3 is made up of 15 amino acids.

V usage is TRBV7-8 and J usage is TRBJ2-7; no reliable D call. Trimming took off 0 bases at V and 2 bases at J, with 5 bases between the two ends. The CDR3 spans 13 residues. Germline V gene sequence: CDR1 SGHVS, CDR2 FQNEAQ. CDR3 coding DNA: TGTGCCAGCAGCTTAGCCGTGACCTACGAGCAGTACTTC. It is translated as CASSLAVTYEQYF. Full variable domain (outside the CDR3, taken from reference TRBV7-8 and TRBJ2-7): GAGVSQSPRYKVAKRGQDVALRCDPISGHVSLFWYQQALGQGPEFLTYFQNEAQLDKSGLPSDRFFAERPEGSVSTLKIQRTQQEDSAVYLCASSLAVTYEQYFGPGTRLTVT.

The count of this clone is one. The rearrangement links TRBV19 to TRBJ1-5; D gene ambiguous. Germline V gene data show CDR1 as LNHDA and CDR2 as SQIVND (reference sequence). The CDR3 spans 16 residues. V gave up 1 base and J gave up 1 base, with 11 bases separating them. CDR3 nucleotide sequence: TGTGCCAGTAGTATAGCAGAGTCGGGGAGCAATCAGCCCCAGCATTTT. Amino acids: CASSIAESGSNQPQHF.

This chain connects TRBV5-1 to TRBJ2-1, with 8 bases fitting TRBD2. Germline assignment: CDR1 SGHRS and CDR2 YFSETQ. J lost 7 bases, V lost 0 bases, and 12 bases had no gene match. The CDR3 has 17 residues. CDR3 protein: CASSLGRTGLAVNEQFF. The CDR3 DNA follows: TGCGCCAGCAGCTTGGGTCGGACCGGACTAGCCGTAAATGAGCAGTTCTTC.

This clone was counted once. This chain connects TRBV19 to TRBJ1-4, with 7 bases lining up with TRBD1. CDR3 length: 15 amino acids. J gave up 2 bases and V 7 bases, and 7 bases lay outside the gene matches. Germline V gene lookup returns CDR1 LNHDA and CDR2 SQIVND (reference sequence). CDR3 protein: CASIDPGQTNEKLFF. CDR3 in DNA: TGTGCCAGTATTGACCCGGGACAGACTAATGAAAAACTGTTTTTT.

The sample holds one count of this clone. This CDR3 is also generated by other DNA sequences in the sample. The chain carries TRBV2 and TRBJ1-1, with a possible D match to TRBD1 (6 bases). Germline V lookup: CDR1 SNHLY, CDR2 FYNNEI. This CDR3 is built from 14 residues. V lost 4 bases and J lost 1, with 10 bases in between. CDR3 protein: CASSVQGRNTEAFF. In nucleotides, the CDR3 is TGTGCCAGCAGTGTACAGGGCAGGAACACTGAAGCTTTCTTT.

V is TRBV7-3 and J is TRBJ2-1; no definite D call. The CDR3 is 14 residues long. V was pared by 5 bases and J by 7 bases, with 15 bases between. CDR1 SGHTA and CDR2 FQGTGA come from the germline V gene. CDR3 nucleotides: TGTGCCAGCAGCCCTCCGCCCCCAAAGAATGAGCAGTTCTTC. It is translated as CASSPPPPKNEQFF.

This clone was recorded only once. DNA for the CDR3: TGTGCCTGGACCGACAGGGGGGCAAACACCGGGGAGCTGTTTTTT. As protein: CAWTDRGANTGELFF. The gene calls are TRBV30 and TRBJ2-2, with TRBD1 matching over 9 bases. The ends lost 4 bases at V and 2 bases at J; junction bases unmatched: 5. CDR3 size: 15 residues. Germline-derived CDR1 and CDR2 are GTSNPN and SVGIG (reference sequence). The complete variable domain, with remaining parts taken from reference TRBV30 and TRBJ2-2, reads SQTIHQWPATLVQPVGSPLSLECTVEGTSNPNLYWYRQAAGRGLQLLFYSVGIGQISSEVPQNLSASRPQDRQFILSSKKLLLSDSGFYLCAWTDRGANTGELFFGEGSRLTVL.

The chain carries TRBV6-6 and TRBJ2-7, with 8 bases lining up with TRBD2. V was clipped by 0 bases and J by 4 bases; unmatched bases: 5. The CDR3 length is 15 residues. Germline values: CDR1 MNHNY, CDR2 SVGAGI (reference sequence). In DNA, the CDR3 is TGTGCCAGCAGTTACTCGAGCCCTAGCGGGTACGAGCAGTACTTC. The encoded protein is CASSYSSPSGYEQYF.